In this sample, the clone carrying this TCR beta chain turned up many times. The source of the sample is a study of T cells in Graves' hyperthyroidism and ophthalmopathy. V was cut by 4 bases and J by 2 bases, with 6 bases left in between. The CDR3 has 12 amino acids. Germline V gene data show CDR1 as MNHEY and CDR2 as SVGEGT. There were TCR beta CDR3 regions amplified from RNA transcripts. TCR CDR3 regions were first amplified by RT-PCR with HTBI primers. TCRdb itself ran the multiplex PCR reads through MiXCR, one entry per CDR3 protein. This table holds about 290,000 distinct CDR3 sequences, about an eighth found once.

This sequence joins TRBV6-2 or TRBV6-3 and TRBJ2-7; D call uncertain. The sample was blood. This TCR was sampled from a woman aged 25 to 39 with Graves' hyperthyroidism that later progressed to Graves' ophthalmopathy. CDR3 DNA: TGTGCCAGCAGTTTCCTAGCCTACGAGCAGTACTTC. This gives the protein CASSFLAYEQYF.